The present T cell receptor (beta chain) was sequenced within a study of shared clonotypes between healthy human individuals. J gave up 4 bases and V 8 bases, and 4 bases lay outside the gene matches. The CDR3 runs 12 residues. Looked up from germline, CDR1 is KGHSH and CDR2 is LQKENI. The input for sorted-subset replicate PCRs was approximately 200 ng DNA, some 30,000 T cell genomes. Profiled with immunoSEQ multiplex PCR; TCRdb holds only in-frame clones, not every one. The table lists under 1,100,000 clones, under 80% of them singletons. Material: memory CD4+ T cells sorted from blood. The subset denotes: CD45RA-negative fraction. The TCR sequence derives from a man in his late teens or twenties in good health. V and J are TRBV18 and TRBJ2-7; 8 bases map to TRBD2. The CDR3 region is CASRGRSYEQYF. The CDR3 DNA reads TGTGCCAGCCGCGGGAGGTCTTACGAGCAGTACTTC. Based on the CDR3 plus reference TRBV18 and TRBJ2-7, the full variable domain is NAGVMQNPRHLVRRRGQEARLRCSPMKGHSHVYWYRQLPEEGLKFMVYLQKENIIDESGMPKERFSAEFPKEGPSILRIQQVVRGDSAAYFCASRGRSYEQYFGPGTRLTVT.